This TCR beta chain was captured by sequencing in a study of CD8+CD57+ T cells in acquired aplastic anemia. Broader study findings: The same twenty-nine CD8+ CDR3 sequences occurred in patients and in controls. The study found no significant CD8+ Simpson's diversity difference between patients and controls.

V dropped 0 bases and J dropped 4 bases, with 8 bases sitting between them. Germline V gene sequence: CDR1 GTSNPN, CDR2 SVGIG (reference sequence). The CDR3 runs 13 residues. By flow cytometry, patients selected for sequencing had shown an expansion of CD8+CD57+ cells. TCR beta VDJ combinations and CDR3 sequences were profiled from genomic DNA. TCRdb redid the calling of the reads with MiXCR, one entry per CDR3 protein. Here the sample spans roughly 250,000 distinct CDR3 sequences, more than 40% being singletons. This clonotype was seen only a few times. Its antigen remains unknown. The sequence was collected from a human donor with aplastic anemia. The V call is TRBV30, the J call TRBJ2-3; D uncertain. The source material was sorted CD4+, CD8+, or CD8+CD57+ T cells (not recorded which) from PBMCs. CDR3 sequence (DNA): TGTGCCTGGAGTGTACTCCACCCAGATACGCAGTATTTT. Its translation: CAWSVLHPDTQYF. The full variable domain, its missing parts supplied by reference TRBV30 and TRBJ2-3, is SQTIHQWPATLVQPVGSPLSLECTVEGTSNPNLYWYRQAAGRGLQLLFYSVGIGQISSEVPQNLSASRPQDRQFILSSKKLLLSDSGFYLCAWSVLHPDTQYFGPGTRLTVL.